These 17 T cell receptor beta chains were all obtained from the same sample, sequenced in a study of CD8+CD57+ T cells in acquired aplastic anemia. Genomic DNA, serving as template, underwent TCR beta VDJ and CDR3 profiling. Each CDR3 protein is one row after TCRdb ran MiXCR on the reads. The sample lists 200,000 or so distinct CDR3 sequences; 48% were seen once. The sequenced patients had an expansion of CD8+CD57+ cells seen by flow cytometry. The sample taken for sequencing was sorted CD4+, CD8+, or CD8+CD57+ T cells (not recorded which) from PBMCs. These receptors were collected from a human donor with aplastic anemia.

The CDR3 protein is CSAAGPTSFGTEAFF. For the CDR3, the DNA is TGCAGTGCTGCTGGACCGACCTCCTTTGGCACTGAAGCTTTCTTT. The chain is built from TRBV20-1 and TRBJ1-1; D gene ambiguous. The CDR3 is 15 amino acids. In germline, CDR1 is DFQATT, CDR2 SNEGSKA (reference sequence). V was clipped by 5 bases and J by 4 bases, with 20 bases between them.

CDR3 bases: TGTGCCAGCAGCCAGCGTGGAGCTAACTATGGCTACACCTTC. It encodes CASSQRGANYGYTF. This rearrangement joins TRBV7-9 to TRBJ1-2; D remains unclear. The germline V gene encodes CDR1 SEHNR and CDR2 FQNEAQ (reference sequence). The CDR3 is made up of 14 amino acids. Trimming pared 5 bases from V and 0 bases from J, leaving 10 bases between.

This clonotype was recorded at least ten times. The J gene is TRBJ1-2, the V gene TRBV6-1; 7 bases are shared with TRBD1. CDR3 size: 14 residues. Germline values: CDR1 MNHNS, CDR2 SASEGT. J lost 3 bases, V lost 6 bases, and 7 bases had no gene match. DNA for the CDR3: TGTGCCAGCAGGAGGTTGCAGGGGGACTATGGCTACACCTTC. This translates into CASRRLQGDYGYTF.

In this sample, this clonotype turned up once. This may come from a read error, since a much larger clone is one base off. In nucleotides, the CDR3 is TGTGCCAACAGTTTAGGAAACACCATATATTTT. This translates into CANSLGNTIYF. The genes are TRBV6-5 and TRBJ1-3; no firm D call. Germline V gene sequence: CDR1 MNHEY, CDR2 SVGAGI. CDR3 length equals 11 residues.

This chain joins TRBV15 and TRBJ1-3; no clear D gene. CDR1 is LNHNV, CDR2 YYDKDF, per germline (reference sequence). The length of the CDR3 is 14 residues. V gave up 0 bases and J gave up 4 bases, with 7 bases separating them. The CDR3 protein is CATSRDRLGNTIYF. The CDR3 DNA follows: TGTGCCACCAGCAGAGATCGGTTAGGAAACACCATATATTTT.

Many counts were recorded for this clonotype. V gene TRBV10-1 combines with J gene TRBJ2-1; TRBD2 matches 8 bases. This CDR3 spans 16 amino acids. CDR1 and CDR2 from the germline V gene are WNHNN and SYGVQD (reference sequence). The V gene end was trimmed by 3 bases and the J gene end by 5 bases; junction bases not matched to a gene: 9. CDR3 sequence: CASSELRGEPDNEQFF. The CDR3, as DNA: TGCGCCAGCAGTGAACTGCGGGGGGAGCCAGACAATGAGCAGTTCTTC.

This clonotype was detected only a few times. This sequence joins TRBV29-1 and TRBJ2-1, with a weak D call TRBD1 (6 bases). This CDR3 has 16 amino acids. Germline-derived CDR1 and CDR2 are SQVTM and ANQGSEA. Trimming left V 0 bases short and J 9 bases short, with 21 bases between. The CDR3 sequence: CSVEDRGRQTVGEQFF. For the CDR3, the DNA is TGCAGCGTTGAAGATAGGGGGAGACAGACCGTCGGTGAGCAGTTCTTC.

This clonotype has more than one count but fewer than ten. This chain uses TRBV30 with TRBJ2-5, with D unresolved. V lost 5 bases, J lost 2 bases, and 9 bases lay in between. This CDR3 is 12 amino acids long. Germline V lookup: CDR1 GTSNPN, CDR2 SVGIG (reference sequence). The CDR3 reads CAWRAYQETQYF. The CDR3 coding sequence is TGTGCCTGGCGGGCTTATCAAGAGACCCAGTACTTC. Full variable domain (remainder filled in from reference TRBV30 and TRBJ2-5): SQTIHQWPATLVQPVGSPLSLECTVEGTSNPNLYWYRQAAGRGLQLLFYSVGIGQISSEVPQNLSASRPQDRQFILSSKKLLLSDSGFYLCAWRAYQETQYFGPGTRLLVL.

The chain uses TRBV19 and TRBJ1-2; D is perhaps TRBD1 (5 bases). Germline assignment: CDR1 LNHDA and CDR2 SQIVND (reference sequence). V was shortened by 6 bases and J by 3 bases, with 14 bases between the two germline ends. The CDR3 loop spans 14 amino acids. The CDR3, as DNA: TGTGCCAGTAGCAGGGACGCTGGGGACTATGGCTACACCTTC. Encoded protein: CASSRDAGDYGYTF.

The CDR3, as DNA: TGTGCCAGCACTCTCAGATCCTACGAGCAGTACTTC. Its protein is CASTLRSYEQYF. V gene TRBV6-1 combines with J gene TRBJ2-7; D is unclear. CDR1 is MNHNS and CDR2 is SASEGT in the germline V gene. CDR3 length: 12 amino acids. V lost 7 bases to trimming and J lost 1 base, with 8 bases between them.

This clonotype was seen many times. This chain joins TRBV15 and TRBJ1-5; possible D gene TRBD1, 5 bases. CDR3 length equals 16 residues. The V gene lost 0 bases and the J gene lost 7 bases, with 16 bases spanning the gap. Germline V gene lookup returns CDR1 LNHNV and CDR2 YYDKDF (reference sequence). The CDR3 DNA reads TGTGCCACCAGCAGAGATATTTTGACAGCAAAGCAGCCCCAGCATTTT. Amino acid sequence: CATSRDILTAKQPQHF.

Details on this clonotype: Just one base apart from a much larger clone, this may be a read error. The genes are TRBV29-1 and TRBJ2-2; 14 bases agree with TRBD2. The CDR3 consists of 14 residues. Germline V lookup: CDR1 SQVTM, CDR2 ANQGSEA. The trim removed 5 bases at V and 6 bases at J, leaving 2 bases unmatched. This chain's CDR3 is CSVLTSGGAGELFF. The CDR3 region has the DNA TGCAGCGTTCTGACTAGCGGGGGGGCCGGGGAGCTGTTTTTT.

This clonotype appeared many times. This chain's CDR3 is CASSYRANVNTEAFF. The CDR3 DNA is TGTGCCAGCAGCTATAGGGCCAACGTGAACACTGAAGCTTTCTTT. V and J are TRBV7-9 and TRBJ1-1; D ambiguous. The V gene's germline CDR1 is SEHNR and CDR2 FQNEAQ (reference sequence). The CDR3 is made up of 15 amino acids. V was trimmed by 4 bases and J by 0 bases, leaving 12 bases between them.

CDR3 residues: CAWSVKGAGGNTIYF. CDR3 DNA sequence: TGTGCCTGGAGTGTAAAGGGGGCGGGTGGAAACACCATATATTTT. The chain carries TRBV30 and TRBJ1-3, with 7 bases fitting TRBD1. The CDR3 runs to 15 residues. V dropped 0 bases and J dropped 3; count of bases not matched to a gene: 5. CDR1 is GTSNPN, CDR2 SVGIG, per germline (reference sequence).

This clonotype was detected ten times or more. This rearrangement joins TRBV19 to TRBJ1-1; TRBD1 agrees at 7 bases. Trimming cost V 2 bases and J 8 bases; bases outside gene matches: 5. The length of the CDR3 is 13 residues. From germline, CDR1 is LNHDA and CDR2 SQIVND (reference sequence). DNA of the CDR3: TGTGCCAGTAGTATACACGAGGACAGGGAAGCTTTCTTT. Translated, it gives CASSIHEDREAFF.

The CDR3 nucleotides are TGCGCCAGCAGCCGGAGGGGGGGCGCCCCGCGAGAGACCCAGTACTTC. Residues: CASSRRGGAPRETQYF. The chain joins TRBV4-3 to TRBJ2-5, with D perhaps matching TRBD2 (7 bases). CDR1 is LGHNA and CDR2 is YSLEER in the germline V gene. V dropped 4 bases and J dropped 4 bases, with 19 bases sitting between them. The CDR3 has 16 amino acids.

This clonotype has at least ten counts. The chain recombines TRBV9 with TRBJ1-3, with D unresolved. This CDR3 has 13 amino acids. The V and J ends lost 2 bases and 0 bases respectively, with 3 bases between them. Germline V gene data show CDR1 as SGDLS and CDR2 as YYNGEE. CDR3 region: CASSVDSGNTIYF. The CDR3 DNA is TGTGCCAGCAGCGTCGACTCTGGAAACACCATATATTTT.